This entry is about one T cell receptor beta chain. Profiled with immunoSEQ multiplex PCR; TCRdb holds only in-frame clones, not every one. Of 400,000 to 500,000 clones listed, roughly 90% were seen once; the top ten hold about 3.5%. Regarding treatment: roughly 20 received Ad26.COV2.S at low or high dose, single or two shots; 5 received placebo; per-sample allocation not given. Samples analyzed were those drawn on day 63 after the first vaccine or placebo injection. The source of the sample is a study of Ad26.COV2.S vaccination and SARS-CoV-2 variants. Study context: Intramuscular Ad26.COV2.S at 5x10^10 or 1x10^11 viral particles.

The V gene end was trimmed by 4 bases and the J gene end by 0 bases; junction bases not matched to a gene: 9. The CDR3 covers 17 residues. Germline CDR1 SGHVS, CDR2 FNYEAQ. The sample was peripheral blood, taken in a trial of Ad26.COV2.S vaccine versus placebo. The chain has TRBV7-6 and TRBJ2-3, with TRBD2 matching 8 bases. This TCR came from a person aged 18 to 59 who received the Ad26.COV2.S COVID-19 vaccine or a placebo. The CDR3 spells CASSSDVAGPSTDTQYF. Here the CDR3 DNA reads TGTGCCAGCAGCTCAGATGTAGCGGGGCCGAGCACAGATACGCAGTATTTT.